This T cell receptor beta chain was profiled in a study of Ad26.COV2.S vaccination and SARS-CoV-2 variants (dated by TCRdb to the early 2020s). A note on the overall study: Vaccine-arm donors were drawn from COV1001, a multicentre, randomized, double-blind, placebo-controlled phase I-IIa trial of Ad26.COV2.S in healthy adults. Dosing of Ad26.COV2.S was intramuscular, at either 5x10^10 or 1x10^11 viral particles, delivered as one shot or as two shots spaced 56 days apart. TCRbeta repertoire sequencing was used to assess the specificity and breadth of SARS-CoV-2-reactive T cell receptors after Ad26.COV2.S vaccination. The TCR-sequenced set comprised approximately 32 samples: around 20 Ad26.COV2.S vaccine recipients, 5 placebo recipients and 8 SARS-CoV-2 convalescent individuals. Participants in the trial were split at random into five groups of five each, receiving low-dose or high-dose Ad26.COV2.S once or twice, or else placebo on both occasions. Throughout the experiments and outcome assessment, investigators stayed blinded to trial group allocation.

Worth noting for this clone: Its antigen is unknown. No per-base quality is available; no much larger clone lies one base away.

The immunoSEQ Assay was used to sequence TCRbeta CDR3 regions. After extraction, genomic DNA underwent amplification by bias-controlled multiplex PCR, followed by high-throughput sequencing. Per the source publication's procedure: To quantify the absolute abundance of every unique TCRbeta CDR3 region, sequences were collapsed and filtered. T cell fraction was estimated by normalizing TCRbeta template counts to usable DNA, which was measured by amplifying reference genes present in all nucleated cells. Repertoire TCRs were annotated as SARS-CoV-2-specific when V gene, CDR3 amino acid sequence and J gene were exactly matched to a known reactive TCR set. The reference SARS-CoV-2 TCR set was derived from MIRA and filtered for enrichment in COVID-19-positive ImmuneCODE repertoires, a step that removed public or cross-reactive TCRs. Drawing on the MIRA antigens, annotated TCRs were analysed further at the level of specific ORF or position within ORF. Breadth was defined as the number of annotated unique rearrangements divided by the total number of unique productive rearrangements, and depth was defined as the summed frequency of the annotated unique rearrangements. Two-sided Wilcoxon rank-sum tests were used to compare TCR breadth between groups. In its TCRdb copy, this immuneACCESS table keeps in-frame sequences only and misses some clones. Where compared with another copy, unresolved V genes explain less than half of these, and the others have no known cause. V and J calls and clone size are copied from that table; D and trimming were computed from the DNA. The table for this sample lists about 480,000 clones; 87% of them were counted only once. The top ten clonotypes cover more than 10% of the sample.

The treatment or condition label, as the study defines it: some 19 received Ad26.COV2.S at low or high dose, single or two shots; about 5 received placebo; per-sample allocation not given. Repertoires of vaccine and placebo recipients were sequenced from samples collected on day 63 after the first injection. In Cohort 1b, about two dozen adults aged 18-55 years were enrolled at a single site in Boston, USA, between 29 July and 7 August 2020. Ad26.COV2.S was a replication-incompetent adenovirus type 26 vector expressing a prefusion-stabilized SARS-CoV-2 spike protein from the original Wuhan strain. Including cysteine and phenylalanine, the CDR3 has 13 amino acids. Just the 39-base CDR3 DNA is kept, in frame starting at base 1. CDR1 LNHDA and CDR2 SQIVND were looked up in the germline V gene (reference sequence). Trimming at the junction amounts to 3 bases on V and 7 bases on J, and the germline ends lie 9 bases apart.

Broad study findings and their caveats: The study lacked the statistical power to compare responses across vaccine doses or regimens. After vaccination, spike-specific CD8+ and CD4+ T cell responses were reported to show substantial breadth. Comparable non-spike TCR breadth was observed between vaccine and placebo recipients, consistent with only spike being contained in the vaccine. Spike-specific TCR breadth was higher in Ad26.COV2.S recipients than in placebo recipients (P = 0.0014). The authors noted that total T cell responses may have been underestimated by the TCR breadth and depth analyses.

This specimen was peripheral blood, taken in a trial of Ad26.COV2.S vaccine versus placebo. This TCR came from a person aged 18-60 years who received the Ad26.COV2.S COVID-19 vaccine or a placebo. This chain joins TRBV19 to TRBJ1-4; confidence is insufficient to name the D gene. CDR3 region: CASSIMLGEKLFF. The DNA sequence reads TGTGCCAGTAGTATCATGTTGGGTGAAAAACTGTTTTTT. With the rest looked up from the reference TRBV19 and TRBJ1-4 genes rather than sequenced, the full variable domain is DGGITQSPKYLFRKEGQNVTLSCEQNLNHDAMYWYRQDPGQGLRLIYYSQIVNDFQKGDIAEGYSVSREKKESFPLTVTSAQKNPTAFYLCASSIMLGEKLFFGSGTQLSVL.